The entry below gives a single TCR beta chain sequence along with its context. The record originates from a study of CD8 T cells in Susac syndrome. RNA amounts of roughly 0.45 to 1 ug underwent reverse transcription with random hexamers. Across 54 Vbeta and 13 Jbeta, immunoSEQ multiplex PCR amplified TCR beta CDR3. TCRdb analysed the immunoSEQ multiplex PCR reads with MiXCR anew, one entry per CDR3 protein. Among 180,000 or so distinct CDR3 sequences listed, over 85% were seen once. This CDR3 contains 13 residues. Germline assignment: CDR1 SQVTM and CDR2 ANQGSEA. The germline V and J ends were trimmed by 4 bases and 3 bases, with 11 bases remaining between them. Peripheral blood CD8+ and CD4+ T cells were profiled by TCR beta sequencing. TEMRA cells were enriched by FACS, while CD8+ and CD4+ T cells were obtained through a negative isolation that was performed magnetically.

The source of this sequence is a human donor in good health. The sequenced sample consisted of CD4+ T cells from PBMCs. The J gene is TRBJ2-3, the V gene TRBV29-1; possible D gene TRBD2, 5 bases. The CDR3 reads CSVVRRVTDTQYF. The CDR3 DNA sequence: TGCAGCGTTGTAAGGCGGGTAACAGATACGCAGTATTTT.